This TCR beta chain is from a study of T-cell memory formation after mild COVID-19 (dated by TCRdb to about 2021). A note on the overall study: TCR sequence clusters from the two donors were largely donor specific. In a couple of donors, T-cell clones that expanded and contracted after mild COVID-19 were followed by sequencing TCRalpha and TCRbeta repertoires longitudinally. The cohort comprised two young, previously healthy adult volunteers, one female and one male. The investigation overall reported the following: SARS-CoV-2 specificity of the second-wave clones peaking on day 37 was not confirmed. The detection of some responding clones in pre-infection memory suggests that pre-existing cross-reactive memory T cells joined the SARS-CoV-2 response. The study covered only a couple of mild cases, and larger cohorts including severe cases with pre-infection samples were considered necessary. Contracting CD4+ clones were located mainly in the CM and EM memory subsets, whereas CD8+ clones were found to be enriched in EMRA. Balanced CD4/CD8 phenotypes were observed for clones contracting from day 15 to 85, whereas a bias towards CD4+ was observed for a second wave of clones expanding from day 15 to 37.

About this clonotype itself: Its antigen specificity is not known. Within one base of it there is no much larger clone, and no base qualities were kept.

TCRdb lists the instrument as Illumina NovaSeq 6000. TCRalpha and TCRbeta cDNA libraries were built by 5'RACE with constant-segment primers, adding sample barcodes and unique molecular identifiers. Trizol reagent was used to extract RNA from every sample. Libraries were amplified in two PCR steps, with a second sample barcode and Illumina TruSeq adapters added in the second step. Sequencing of libraries was performed on an Illumina NovaSeq with 2 x 150 bp paired-end reads. The source study handled its data this way. The reads were demultiplexed and collapsed into UMI-guided consensus sequences using migec v1.2.7. With mixcr v2.1.11, UMI consensuses were aligned to TRA and TRB V and J templates and assembled into clonotypes. A clonotype was counted as expanded or contracted only when both edgeR and NoisET called the clonotype significant, with the noise models trained on biological replicates. For edgeR calls, the thresholds were a false discovery rate-adjusted p below 0.01 and a log2 fold-change of 1. As an exploratory analysis of dynamics, PCA with hierarchical clustering was applied to max-normalized trajectories of the 1000 most abundant clonotypes. Each responding clone was given a CD4 or CD8 phenotype based on the CD4+ and CD8+ repertoires, which had been sequenced separately. TCRdb reworked the public reads: Q25 trimming with fastp, MiXCR clone assembly, productive beta chains retained. Records with the same CDR3 protein are collapsed into one entry carrying the most frequent genes and DNA. TCRdb's processing, not the authors' own work, is the source of the V and J calls. This sample lists some 340,000 distinct CDR3 sequences; 10% to 15% were detected once. The ten largest clones take up 20% to 25% of the sample.

Ends trimmed: V by 4 bases, J by 8 bases; bases unmatched to a gene: 9. The cysteine opens and the phenylalanine closes a CDR3 of 14 amino acids. The retained sequence is limited to the CDR3, 42 bases, with the frame set at the first base. CDR1 and CDR2 were assigned from the germline V gene as LGHNA and YSLEER. PBMCs were isolated by Ficoll-Paque density gradient centrifugation. The sequenced material came from PBMCs or a T cell subset sorted from them (not recorded which). This sequence originates from a man between 18 and 35 years old who had mild COVID-19 (a few samples of this study predate the infection). The sample titles of this study are shuffled in the database, so cell type and time point are left out; the donor was told from shared clones. The chain is assembled from TRBV4-3 and TRBJ1-2; a stretch of 8 junction bases matches TRBD1. The encoded CDR3 is CASSPGQGEGGYTF. The nucleotide sequence is TGCGCCAGCAGCCCAGGACAGGGTGAGGGCGGCTACACCTTC.